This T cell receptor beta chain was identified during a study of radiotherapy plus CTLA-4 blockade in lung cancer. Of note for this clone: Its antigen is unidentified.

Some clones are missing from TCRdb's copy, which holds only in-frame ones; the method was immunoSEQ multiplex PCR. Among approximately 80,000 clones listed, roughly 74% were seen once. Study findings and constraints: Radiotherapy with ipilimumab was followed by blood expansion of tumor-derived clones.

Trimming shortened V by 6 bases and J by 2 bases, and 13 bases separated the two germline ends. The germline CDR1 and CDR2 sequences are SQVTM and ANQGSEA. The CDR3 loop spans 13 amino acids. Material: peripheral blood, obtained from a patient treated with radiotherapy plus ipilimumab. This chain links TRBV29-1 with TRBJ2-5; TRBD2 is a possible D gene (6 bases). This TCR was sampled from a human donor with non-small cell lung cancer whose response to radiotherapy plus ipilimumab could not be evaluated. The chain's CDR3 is CSVDSREQETQYF. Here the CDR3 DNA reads TGCAGCGTGGATTCCCGGGAGCAAGAGACCCAGTACTTC.